This T cell receptor beta chain was captured in a study of blood T cell repertoires in COVID-19. V was shortened by 10 bases and J by 1 base, with 10 bases between the two germline ends. CDR3 length: 12 amino acids. Germline CDR1 reads ENHRY; CDR2 reads SYGVKD. Participant-reported clinical history was the basis for cohort assignment. Within 2 weeks of study entry, exposed participants had contacted a PCR-confirmed or clinician-diagnosed COVID-19 case. As handled by the study authors: It was from reference gene primer amplification that nucleated cell counts were estimated. This table comes from immunoSEQ multiplex PCR, and its TCRdb copy is limited to in-frame clones, with some not included. V and J calls and clone size are as listed in that table; D and trimming were resolved from the DNA. The sample lists about 220,000 clones; about 80% were seen once.

Sequenced: PBMCs or T cells enriched from blood (not recorded which). This chain uses TRBV10-3 with TRBJ1-1; D might be TRBD1 (5 bases). This clonotype was obtained from a woman between 40 and 50 years old who had been exposed to COVID-19. The CDR3 region has the DNA TGTGCCACCGTCGGGGGGAACACTGAAGCTTTCTTT. Its protein product is CATVGGNTEAFF.